Listed below are T cell receptor beta chains from one sample, sequenced in a study of patients and donors after allogeneic stem cell transplantation. One entry per CDR3 protein results from TCRdb running MiXCR on the RT-PCR reads. The profile shows around 200,000 distinct CDR3 sequences, more than 35% of them singletons. The material sequenced was blood, either unsorted or a sorted T cell fraction (not recorded which). The receptors here all came from a human donor who was either an allogeneic HSCT recipient or a stem cell or donor lymphocyte infusion donor (not recorded which). It is not recorded whose cells these are; they may come from a transplant donor. Both conserved end residues are part of each CDR3. D genes are given only for firm matches. Where a row states a size, it is once, few, many or the class of an expanded clone; other rows omit it.

V gene	clone size	D gene	J gene	CDR3 protein	CDR3 DNA
TRBV19	-	-	TRBJ1-5	CASSIVGNLGNQPQHF	TGTGCCAGTAGTATAGTCGGCAACCTGGGGAATCAGCCCCAGCATTTT
TRBV7-2	few	TRBD1	TRBJ1-1	CASSIDRESTEAFF	TGTGCCAGCAGCATAGACAGGGAAAGCACTGAAGCTTTCTTT
TRBV11-2	-	-	TRBJ2-7	CASAHVSYEQYF	TGTGCCAGCGCCCACGTTTCCTACGAGCAGTACTTC
TRBV12-3/TRBV12-4	-	-	TRBJ2-2	CAGRETKNTGELFF	TGTGCCGGCCGTGAGACAAAGAACACCGGGGAGCTGTTTTTT
TRBV9	-	-	TRBJ2-5	CASSVDGSRGWTQETQYF	TGTGCCAGCAGCGTAGATGGAAGCCGTGGGTGGACTCAAGAGACCCAGTACTTC
TRBV28	-	TRBD1	TRBJ1-5	CASSLVPGQVTPYQPRHF	TGTGCCAGCAGTTTAGTCCCGGGACAGGTGACACCTTATCAGCCCCGGCATTTT
TRBV7-2	-	-	TRBJ1-5	CASSLGDGLKYSNQPQHF	TGTGCCAGCAGCTTAGGCGACGGACTCAAATATAGCAATCAGCCCCAGCATTTT
TRBV18	few	-	TRBJ2-3	CASSPRSRRTYGPDTQYF	TGTGCCAGCTCACCACGGAGCCGGCGAACCTATGGCCCAGATACGCAGTATTTT
TRBV28	-	TRBD2	TRBJ2-5	CASSLPGLAGETQYF	TGTGCCAGCAGCCTCCCCGGACTAGCGGGAGAGACCCAGTACTTC
TRBV20-1	-	-	TRBJ1-6	CSARKGQTPLHF	TGCAGTGCTAGAAAAGGCCAAACACCCCTCCACTTT
TRBV12-3/TRBV12-4	-	-	TRBJ1-2	CASSLSGTYGYTF	TGTGCCAGCAGTTTGTCCGGGACCTATGGCTACACCTTC
TRBV16	-	-	TRBJ1-2	CASSQQGFGGYTF	TGTGCCAGCAGCCAACAGGGGTTCGGAGGCTACACCTTC
TRBV3-1	-	-	TRBJ1-1	CASTRGLGNTEAFF	TGTGCCAGCACCAGGGGACTGGGGAACACTGAAGCTTTCTTT
TRBV12-3/TRBV12-4	-	-	TRBJ2-2	CASTQGNGELFF	TGTGCCAGCACTCAGGGGAACGGGGAGCTGTTTTTT
TRBV20-1	-	-	TRBJ1-6	CSVPAKGLSSYNSPLHF	TGCAGTGTTCCGGCCAAGGGGTTAAGCTCCTATAATTCACCCCTCCACTTT
TRBV6-5	-	TRBD2	TRBJ2-5	CASTPSGGRETQYF	TGTGCCAGCACTCCTAGCGGGGGGCGAGAGACCCAGTACTTC
TRBV7-9	-	-	TRBJ1-2	CASSSTSGSYYGYTF	TGTGCCAGCAGCTCAACATCAGGGAGCTACTATGGCTACACCTTC
TRBV20-1	-	-	TRBJ1-2	CFLGRSTNYGYTF	TGCTTCCTCGGCAGGTCGACGAACTATGGCTACACCTTC
TRBV6-1	-	-	TRBJ1-4	CALGANNEKLFF	TGTGCCTTGGGGGCTAATAATGAAAAACTGTTTTTT
TRBV5-5	-	TRBD2	TRBJ2-5	CASSSGLAGPRAQYF	TGTGCCAGCAGCTCCGGACTAGCGGGGCCGAGGGCCCAGTACTTC
TRBV27	-	-	TRBJ1-5	CASSLWGRGQPQHF	TGTGCCAGCAGTTTATGGGGTCGGGGTCAGCCCCAGCATTTT
TRBV28	few	-	TRBJ1-5	CASSVDSQPQHF	TGTGCCAGCAGTGTCGACAGTCAGCCCCAGCATTTT
TRBV20-1	many	-	TRBJ1-2	CSASRQDNYGYTF	TGCAGTGCTAGTCGACAGGACAACTATGGCTACACCTTC
TRBV28	-	-	TRBJ1-3	CASSSTWGGAGGNTIYF	TGTGCCAGCAGTTCGACTTGGGGGGGCGCCGGTGGAAACACCATATATTTT
TRBV6-5	-	-	TRBJ1-4	CASSSRRGNEKLFF	TGTGCCAGCAGTTCCCGGCGGGGTAATGAAAAACTGTTTTTT
TRBV20-1	-	-	TRBJ1-6	CSANTQGDSPLHF	TGCAGTGCAAATACCCAAGGGGACTCACCCCTCCACTTT
TRBV11-2	-	-	TRBJ2-3	CASSRRGPLSTDTQYF	TGTGCCAGCAGCCGCCGGGGCCCGCTCAGCACAGATACGCAGTATTTT
TRBV6-4	-	TRBD2	TRBJ2-1	CASKLAGDPYNEQFF	TGTGCCAGCAAGTTAGCGGGGGATCCATACAATGAGCAGTTCTTC
TRBV5-1	few	-	TRBJ1-4	CASRFAQSNEKLFF	TGCGCCAGCCGCTTCGCACAGTCTAATGAAAAACTGTTTTTT
TRBV5-1	few	-	TRBJ2-5	CASSSYMTETQYF	TGCGCCAGCAGCTCTTATATGACAGAGACCCAGTACTTC
TRBV10-3	many	-	TRBJ1-2	CAISESRTAFYGYTF	TGTGCCATCAGTGAGTCCCGGACAGCATTCTATGGCTACACCTTC
TRBV5-1	-	-	TRBJ1-5	CASSKDGNSNQPQHF	TGCGCCAGCAGCAAGGACGGAAATAGCAATCAGCCCCAGCATTTT
TRBV12-3/TRBV12-4	few	-	TRBJ2-3	CASSPFGKNTQYF	TGTGCCAGCAGTCCTTTCGGGAAAAATACGCAGTATTTT
TRBV5-5	once	-	TRBJ2-2	CASSLAALVNTGELFF	TGTGCCAGCAGCTTGGCAGCTCTCGTGAACACCGGGGAGCTGTTTTTT
TRBV10-3	few	-	TRBJ1-5	CAISESEGRNQPQHF	TGTGCCATCAGTGAGTCGGAGGGTCGGAATCAGCCCCAGCATTTT
TRBV4-1	-	TRBD1	TRBJ2-6	CASSPRDRGSLGANVLTF	TGCGCCAGCAGCCCCCGGGACAGGGGATCACTTGGGGCCAACGTCCTGACTTTC
TRBV4-1	few	-	TRBJ2-7	CASSGVGVNYEQYF	TGCGCCAGCAGCGGAGTAGGGGTAAACTACGAGCAGTACTTC
TRBV12-3/TRBV12-4	few	-	TRBJ2-1	CASDRAGSINEQFF	TGTGCCAGCGACCGGGCAGGGTCGATCAATGAGCAGTTCTTC
TRBV29-1	few	-	TRBJ1-2	CSAPRRGTNYGYTF	TGCAGCGCCCCTCGGAGGGGCACTAACTATGGCTACACCTTC
TRBV12-5	-	-	TRBJ1-1	CASGVWLDRFAEAFF	TGTGCTAGTGGTGTATGGCTGGACCGTTTTGCTGAAGCTTTCTTT
TRBV30	few	TRBD1	TRBJ1-2	CAWNLGQSYGYTF	TGTGCCTGGAACTTGGGACAGAGCTATGGCTACACCTTC
TRBV20-1	-	-	TRBJ1-4	CSASGPGELNEKLFF	TGCAGTGCTAGCGGTCCGGGGGAACTTAATGAAAAACTGTTTTTT
TRBV15	-	-	TRBJ1-1	CATSSPGSGSDTEAFF	TGTGCCACCAGCAGCCCCGGAAGTGGGTCCGACACTGAAGCTTTCTTT
TRBV6-1	-	-	TRBJ1-2	CASTRGGNYGYTF	TGTGCCAGCACCCGAGGGGGGAACTATGGCTACACCTTC
TRBV27	-	-	TRBJ2-3	CASKDPGTDTQYF	TGTGCCAGCAAGGACCCGGGCACAGATACGCAGTATTTT
TRBV5-1	-	-	TRBJ2-7	CASSLEASYEQYF	TGCGCCAGCAGCTTGGAAGCGTCCTACGAGCAGTACTTC
TRBV12-3/TRBV12-4	few	-	TRBJ1-1	CASSLRAGMNTEAFF	TGTGCCAGCAGTTTACGGGCAGGGATGAACACTGAAGCTTTCTTT
TRBV7-8	few	-	TRBJ1-1	CASSLAGTLNTEAFF	TGTGCCAGCAGCTTAGCGGGGACACTGAACACTGAAGCTTTCTTT
TRBV6-2/TRBV6-3	-	-	TRBJ2-2	CASRRVPRGGELFF	TGTGCCAGCAGACGGGTCCCTAGGGGCGGGGAGCTGTTTTTT
TRBV7-9	-	TRBD1	TRBJ2-7	CASSSAETGRSYEQYF	TGTGCCAGCAGCTCGGCGGAGACAGGGCGATCCTACGAGCAGTACTTC
TRBV27	few	-	TRBJ1-6	CASSLLAGSSPLHF	TGTGCCAGCAGTTTATTAGCAGGGAGTTCACCCCTCCACTTT
TRBV7-3	-	-	TRBJ1-5	CASSHTTGGAQPQHF	TGTGCCAGCAGCCATACGACTGGAGGGGCTCAGCCCCAGCATTTT
TRBV4-2	-	-	TRBJ2-7	CASSQQDMGSPFSYEQYF	TGTGCCAGCAGCCAACAGGACATGGGGAGCCCCTTCTCCTACGAGCAGTACTTC
TRBV27	-	-	TRBJ2-2	CASSTRNFLNTGELFF	TGTGCCAGCAGCACGCGGAACTTCCTAAACACCGGGGAGCTGTTTTTT
TRBV11-2	-	-	TRBJ2-5	CASSRGTEETQYF	TGTGCCAGCAGCCGCGGGACAGAAGAGACCCAGTACTTC